One sample yielded the 29 T cell receptor beta chains listed below, sequenced in a study of T-cell memory formation after mild COVID-19. Each CDR3 protein is one row after TCRdb ran MiXCR on the 5' RACE reads. The sample has more than 350,000 distinct CDR3 sequences, approximately 21% seen once. Material for sequencing was PBMCs or a T cell subset sorted from them (not recorded which). These receptors came from an adult woman who had mild COVID-19 (a few samples of this study predate the infection). Cell type and time point are not known.

The chain combines TRBV4-2 with TRBJ1-2; D may be TRBD1 (5 bases). CDR1 is LGHNA, CDR2 YNFKEQ, per germline. The CDR3 has 15 residues. V lost 7 bases and J lost 3, with 18 bases in between. Here the CDR3 DNA reads TGTGCCAGCACCGACCCCCAGGGAATACACTATGGCTACACCTTC. Its translation: CASTDPQGIHYGYTF.

There are a few counts of this clonotype. The gene calls are TRBV9 and TRBJ2-4, with D possibly TRBD2 on 6 matching bases. The V end was cut by 0 bases, the J end by 1 base, with 20 bases between. Germline V gene data show CDR1 as SGDLS and CDR2 as YYNGEE. The length of the CDR3 is 19 residues. This CDR3 is CASSVGWMGGGTAKNIQYF. The CDR3 coding sequence is TGTGCCAGCAGCGTAGGGTGGATGGGGGGAGGAACGGCCAAAAACATTCAGTACTTC.

The chain uses TRBV4-1 and TRBJ2-4, with a possible D match to TRBD2 (6 bases). Germline CDR1 is MGHRA and CDR2 is YSYEKL. The ends were cut back, 4 bases at V and 3 bases at J, with 16 bases in the middle. The CDR3 has 16 residues. The CDR3 nucleotides are TGCGCCAGCAGCCCGGGACCCTTGGAGGGCAAAAACATTCAGTACTTC. Translation gives CASSPGPLEGKNIQYF.

This CDR3 reads CASSRLQDEQFF. CDR3 nucleotides: TGTGCCAGCTCTCGATTACAGGATGAGCAGTTCTTC. V usage is TRBV18 and J usage is TRBJ2-1; a possible D gene is TRBD1 (5 bases). Germline-derived CDR1 and CDR2 are KGHSH and LQKENI. V was trimmed by 6 bases and J by 8 bases, leaving 11 bases between them. CDR3 length: 12 amino acids.

This clonotype turned up a few times. V gene TRBV4-1 combines with J gene TRBJ1-1; D not resolved. The CDR3 covers 15 residues. Germline V gene sequence: CDR1 MGHRA, CDR2 YSYEKL. V was cut by 0 bases and J by 3 bases, with 11 bases left in between. Here the CDR3 reads CASSQENNRYTEAFF. CDR3 sequence (DNA): TGCGCCAGCAGCCAAGAGAACAACCGGTACACTGAAGCTTTCTTT.

This clonotype was recorded a few times. The chain couples TRBV2 to TRBJ2-1; D possibly matches TRBD1 or TRBD2 (5 bases each). Germline assignment: CDR1 SNHLY and CDR2 FYNNEI. This CDR3 spans 11 amino acids. Trimming removed 9 bases at V and 10 bases at J, with 13 bases between. CDR3 coding DNA: TGTGCCAGGGGGACGTCTAGAGAGCAGTTCTTC. The encoded protein is CARGTSREQFF.

This sequence joins TRBV5-4 and TRBJ2-5; TRBD1 or TRBD2 may be the D gene (5 bases each). CDR3 length: 15 residues. Trimming took 3 bases from V and 4 from J, leaving 16 bases between them. The germline V gene has CDR1 SGHNT and CDR2 YYREEE (reference sequence). The CDR3 region is CASSSGTVLGETQYF. Here the CDR3 DNA reads TGTGCCAGCAGCTCCGGGACCGTCCTGGGAGAGACCCAGTACTTC.

With respect to this clonotype: At one end, the junction sequence differs from germline, possibly due to a read error. The rearrangement links TRBV6-5 to TRBJ2-1; TRBD2 is a possible D gene (6 bases). The CDR3 spans 11 residues. Germline values: CDR1 MNHEY, CDR2 SVGAGI. The CDR3 here is CASSYSGDLAF. In DNA form, the CDR3 reads TGTGCCAGCAGTTACTCAGGGGACTTAGCCTTC.

This clonotype came up a few times. The CDR3 is CASSSTRTGRPHEQYF. In DNA, the CDR3 is TGTGCCAGCAGCTCCACGAGGACAGGTCGCCCCCACGAGCAGTACTTC. The J gene is TRBJ2-7, the V gene TRBV7-9; 7 bases map to TRBD1. The germline gives CDR1 SEHNR, CDR2 FQNEAQ (reference sequence). There are 16 residues in the CDR3. With V trimmed by 4 bases and J by 5 bases, 14 bases remained unmatched.

The rearrangement links TRBV11-2 to TRBJ2-1, with a tentative D call TRBD2 (6 bases). With 5 bases removed from V and 7 bases from J, the gap between germline ends came to 18 bases. This CDR3 comprises 15 residues. Germline CDR1 is SGHAT and CDR2 is FQNNGV. CDR3 protein: CASSLGFGSANEQFF. DNA for the CDR3: TGTGCCAGCAGCCTCGGGTTCGGGAGTGCGAATGAGCAGTTCTTC.

This clonotype has more than one count but fewer than ten. The chain uses TRBV28 and TRBJ2-1; 9 positions match TRBD2. CDR1 and CDR2 (germline): MDHEN, SYDVKM. The CDR3 spans 16 residues. Trimming took 11 bases from V and 3 from J; bases not matched to a gene: 14. CDR3 in amino acids: CAAPPVAGVNYNEQFF. For the CDR3, the DNA is TGTGCCGCTCCGCCCGTAGCGGGAGTAAACTACAATGAGCAGTTCTTC.

J is TRBJ2-5 and V is TRBV4-1; 8 bases align to TRBD2. Germline values: CDR1 MGHRA, CDR2 YSYEKL. Trimming removed 1 base from V and 4 bases from J; junction bases left unmatched: 2. The CDR3 is 14 amino acids. This chain's CDR3 is CASSQGGLGETQYF. In nucleotides, the CDR3 is TGCGCCAGCAGCCAAGGGGGACTAGGAGAGACCCAGTACTTC.

This clonotype turned up a few times. This sequence joins TRBV7-9 and TRBJ1-5, with unresolved D. The length of the CDR3 is 12 residues. Germline V CDR1 and CDR2: SEHNR, FQNEAQ (reference sequence). The V end lost 8 bases, the J end lost 2 bases, and 7 bases lay between the germline ends. CDR3 sequence reads: CASRAGNQPQHF. In nucleotides, the CDR3 is TGTGCCAGCCGGGCCGGCAATCAGCCCCAGCATTTT. The full variable domain, in which reference TRBV7-9 and TRBJ1-5 provide the parts outside the CDR3, is DTGVSQNPRHKITKRGQNVTFRCDPISEHNRLYWYRQTLGQGPEFLTYFQNEAQLEKSRLLSDRFSAERPKGSFSTLEIQRTEQGDSAMYLCASRAGNQPQHFGDGTRLSIL.

This clonotype was counted only a few times. V usage is TRBV10-2 and J usage is TRBJ2-7, with D possibly matching TRBD2 (6 bases). Germline values: CDR1 WSHSY, CDR2 SAAADI. The CDR3 contains 15 residues. With 4 bases removed from V and 0 bases from J, the gap between germline ends came to 13 bases. Written as DNA, the CDR3 is TGCGCCAGCAGTGTCGGGACTCGGGGCTCCTACGAGCAGTACTTC. Its translation is CASSVGTRGSYEQYF.

The chain uses TRBV19 and TRBJ2-5; D not resolved. Between the trimmed V and J ends, which lost 3 bases and 4 bases, there was a span of 12 bases. Germline V gives CDR1 LNHDA, CDR2 SQIVND (reference sequence). The CDR3 loop spans 14 amino acids. The CDR3 sequence is CASSIELVGETQYF. The CDR3 DNA reads TGTGCCAGTAGTATCGAGCTGGTCGGAGAGACCCAGTACTTC.

The chain links TRBV20-1 to TRBJ2-3; D perhaps matches TRBD2 (5 bases). V was pared by 0 bases and J by 11 bases, with 24 bases between. This CDR3 has 16 amino acids. In germline, CDR1 is DFQATT, CDR2 SNEGSKA (reference sequence). Here the CDR3 DNA reads TGCAGTGCTAGAGATCTTTTTGTGGGAGTGGATAGTGGGCAGTATTTT. Translated: CSARDLFVGVDSGQYF.

This sequence joins TRBV24-1 and TRBJ1-5; D perhaps matches TRBD1 (5 bases). The germline gives CDR1 KGHDR, CDR2 SFDVKD. V lost 0 bases, J lost 4 bases, and 12 bases lay in between. CDR3 length: 16 amino acids. The CDR3 loop is CATSDLPGRINQPQHF. CDR3 in DNA: TGTGCCACCAGTGATTTGCCGGGACGGATTAATCAGCCCCAGCATTTT.

This clonotype was found many times. The chain recombines TRBV12-3 or TRBV12-4 with TRBJ2-5; possible D gene TRBD1, 6 bases. The CDR3 loop spans 14 amino acids. The V and J ends lost 4 bases and 1 base respectively, with 10 bases between them. The DNA for the CDR3 is TGTGCCAGCAGTTCAACAGGGAGCCAAGAGACCCAGTACTTC. Its translation: CASSSTGSQETQYF.

This clonotype was found a few times. The rearrangement links TRBV10-3 to TRBJ2-5; 9 bases line up with TRBD2. Germline CDR1 is ENHRY and CDR2 is SYGVKD. V was clipped by 0 bases and J by 6 bases; unmatched bases: 8. The CDR3 runs to 16 residues. The CDR3 region is CAISESRVAGVKTQYF. DNA for the CDR3: TGTGCCATCAGTGAGTCGAGGGTAGCGGGAGTGAAGACCCAGTACTTC.

This clonotype was detected only a few times. The chain links TRBV2 to TRBJ2-5, with TRBD1 identical over 8 bases. V shed 0 bases, J shed 4 bases, and the junction held 4 bases outside the gene matches. This CDR3 comprises 15 residues. The germline CDR1 and CDR2 sequences are SNHLY and FYNNEI. CDR3 DNA sequence: TGTGCCAGCAGTGAAGCGCAGACAGGGGTAGAGACCCAGTACTTC. The encoded protein is CASSEAQTGVETQYF.

Details on this clonotype: Given a much more abundant clone one base away, this may be a read error. The chain employs TRBV6-4 and TRBJ2-7; 9 bases agree with TRBD2. Trimming cost V 5 bases and J 3 bases; bases outside gene matches: 5. The germline gives CDR1 MRHNA, CDR2 SNTAGT. CDR3 length: 14 amino acids. CDR3 residues: CASSTTSGLYEQYF. The DNA of the CDR3 is TGTGCCAGCAGTACGACTAGCGGTCTCTACGAGCAGTACTTC.

The CDR3 reads CSVEDPPGGGEKLFF. DNA of the CDR3: TGCAGCGTTGAAGACCCGCCCGGTGGGGGAGAAAAACTGTTTTTT. This chain links TRBV29-1 with TRBJ1-4; D might be TRBD1 (5 bases). Trimming took off 0 bases at V and 8 bases at J, with 16 bases between the two ends. Germline loops: CDR1 SQVTM, CDR2 ANQGSEA. There are 15 residues in the CDR3.

The chain has TRBV20-1 and TRBJ1-1; possible D gene TRBD1, 6 bases. This CDR3 is 12 amino acids long. Germline assignment: CDR1 DFQATT and CDR2 SNEGSKA (reference sequence). V lost 0 bases and J 11 bases, leaving 13 bases between the germline ends. CDR3 sequence (DNA): TGCAGTGCTAGAGATCGGACAAGGGGGGCTTTCTTT. It is translated as CSARDRTRGAFF.

The chain joins TRBV5-8 to TRBJ2-5, with 13 positions matching TRBD2. V was pared by 4 bases and J by 2 bases, with 5 bases of the junction left unmatched. The CDR3 runs 16 residues. Germline V lookup: CDR1 SGHTS, CDR2 YDEGEE. The CDR3: CASSAGLAGDQETQYF. CDR3 sequence (DNA): TGTGCCAGCAGCGCAGGACTAGCGGGGGATCAAGAGACCCAGTACTTC.

The V gene is TRBV15, the J gene TRBJ2-1, with D perhaps TRBD2 (5 bases). V gave up 1 base and J gave up 8 bases, with 21 bases separating them. The germline V gene has CDR1 LNHNV and CDR2 YYDKDF (reference sequence). The CDR3 is made up of 17 amino acids. The CDR3 DNA reads TGTGCCACCAGCAGAGCCCTTTCTAGCTTGGGCAACGATGAGCAGTTCTTC. Protein product: CATSRALSSLGNDEQFF.

V and J are TRBV5-6 and TRBJ2-3; 9 bases match TRBD2. The length of the CDR3 is 14 residues. Germline CDR1 is SGHDT and CDR2 is YYEEEE. J was trimmed by 10 bases and V by 9 bases; bases with no gene match: 15. CDR3 loop: CATGGLAVEGPQYF. CDR3 in DNA: TGTGCCACTGGGGGACTAGCAGTGGAGGGGCCGCAGTATTTT.

CDR3 sequence (DNA): TGCAGCGCCGAAGGGGGGGGTAAGTCGACTGAAGCTTTCTTT. Translating gives CSAEGGGKSTEAFF. This chain uses TRBV29-1 with TRBJ1-1, with D perhaps TRBD1 (6 bases). CDR3 size: 14 residues. Trimming removed 7 bases from V and 5 bases from J, with 20 bases in between. Germline-derived CDR1 and CDR2 are SQVTM and ANQGSEA.

In its sample, this clonotype was seen a few times. CDR3: CASSSGTIGYNEQFF. CDR3 DNA sequence: TGTGCCAGCAGTTCGGGAACAATCGGCTACAATGAGCAGTTCTTC. The rearrangement uses TRBV27 and TRBJ2-1, with a tentative D call TRBD2 (5 bases). The CDR3 consists of 15 residues. Germline CDR1 and CDR2: MNHEY and SMNVEV (reference sequence). Trimming pared 4 bases from V and 3 bases from J, leaving 13 bases between.

This clonotype was picked up many times. The chain is built from TRBV20-1 and TRBJ2-1, with D tentatively TRBD2 (5 bases). The CDR3 extends over 16 amino acids. Germline V gene data show CDR1 as DFQATT and CDR2 as SNEGSKA (reference sequence). The germline V and J ends were trimmed by 0 bases and 0 bases, with 12 bases remaining between them. The CDR3 is CSARDLSGPSYNEQFF. CDR3 DNA: TGCAGTGCTAGAGATCTAAGCGGACCCTCCTACAATGAGCAGTTCTTC.